Below are 20 T cell receptor beta chains sequenced from a single sample in a study of human T cells and chemical hapten exposure. TCRdb reanalysed the RACE reads using MiXCR and keeps one entry per CDR3 protein. The sample gives about 65,000 distinct CDR3 sequences, under 7.5% of which show up once; roughly 3% is in the top ten. Time point of the sample: healthy volunteer bleed at 6 weeks. The total RNA was obtained from whole blood that was not fractionated. The sample was whole blood. These receptors were taken from a female donor in good health. Some clones in this sample may be carry-over from other donors' samples.

This clonotype was observed many times. The gene calls are TRBV7-3 and TRBJ2-1; 8 bases align to TRBD2. CDR1 and CDR2 from the germline V gene are SGHTA and FQGTGA. CDR3 length equals 14 residues. V shed 5 bases and J 3 bases; nucleotides not matched to a gene: 3. This chain's CDR3 is CASSEAGGYNEQFF. The CDR3 bases are TGTGCCAGCAGCGAGGCGGGAGGCTACAATGAGCAGTTCTTC.

CDR3 in DNA: TGTGCCAGCAGTTTTTTCGGGATCATACTACAAGAGACCCAGTACTTC. Translation: CASSFFGIILQETQYF. This sequence joins TRBV27 and TRBJ2-5; D might be TRBD2 (5 bases). Germline V gene sequence: CDR1 MNHEY, CDR2 SMNVEV (reference sequence). The V and J ends lost 3 bases and 2 bases respectively, with 16 bases between them. This CDR3 region has 16 residues.

On this clonotype: As the CDR3 is not closed by the conserved phenylalanine or tryptophan, this likely results from a read error. V gene TRBV7-6 combines with J gene TRBJ2-7, with D perhaps TRBD1 (6 bases). The V gene's germline CDR1 is SGHVS and CDR2 FNYEAQ. With 3 bases removed from V and 4 bases from J, the gap between germline ends came to 10 bases. CDR3 length: 13 amino acids. The CDR3 sequence is CASSFRGTYEQYY. The DNA for the CDR3 is TGTGCCAGCAGCTTTAGGGGGACGTACGAGCAGTACTAC.

This clonotype came up many times. The genes are TRBV27 and TRBJ2-1; 7 bases align to TRBD1. The junction had 4 bases not matched to a gene; V was cut back by 5 bases and J by 3 bases. The CDR3 totals 14 residues. Germline V lookup: CDR1 MNHEY, CDR2 SMNVEV (reference sequence). The CDR3 DNA reads TGTGCCAGCAGTCGGGACAGCCACTACAATGAGCAGTTCTTC. Translated: CASSRDSHYNEQFF.

The chain is built from TRBV20-1 and TRBJ2-2, with 9 bases matching TRBD1. This CDR3 is built from 15 residues. Losses at the gene ends were 5 bases for V and 4 bases for J; bases not matched to a gene: 8. Germline CDR1 DFQATT, CDR2 SNEGSKA (reference sequence). This CDR3 is CSAVRDRVATGELFF. The CDR3 DNA sequence: TGCAGTGCTGTCCGGGACAGGGTTGCCACCGGGGAGCTGTTTTTT.

This clonotype was counted a few times. V is TRBV10-2 and J is TRBJ1-1, with D possibly matching TRBD1 (5 bases). The CDR3 runs 13 residues. Trimming left V 5 bases short and J 0 bases short, with 7 bases between. Germline values: CDR1 WSHSY, CDR2 SAAADI. The CDR3 region is CASSQGMNTEAFF. The CDR3 DNA sequence: TGCGCCAGCAGTCAGGGCATGAACACTGAAGCTTTCTTT.

This clonotype showed up many times. The genes are TRBV28 and TRBJ2-3, with 8 bases that match TRBD1. V shed 5 bases and J 1 base; nucleotides not matched to a gene: 5. CDR3 length: 15 amino acids. CDR1 is MDHEN, CDR2 SYDVKM, per germline. The CDR3 nucleotides are TGTGCCAGCAGTACCCAGGGGGCAGGCACAGATACGCAGTATTTT. Residues: CASSTQGAGTDTQYF.

This clonotype was observed many times. The V gene is TRBV29-1, the J gene TRBJ2-4; no clear D. The CDR3 length is 14 residues. Looked up from germline, CDR1 is SQVTM and CDR2 is ANQGSEA. Trimming left V 7 bases short and J 0 bases short, with 13 bases between. The CDR3 DNA sequence: TGCAGCGCGATAGATCACCTAGCCAAAAACATTCAGTACTTC. This sequence encodes CSAIDHLAKNIQYF.

V gene TRBV29-1 combines with J gene TRBJ2-5, with 9 positions matching TRBD1. This CDR3 region has 12 residues. The germline gives CDR1 SQVTM, CDR2 ANQGSEA. The junction had 5 bases not matched to a gene; V was cut back by 7 bases and J by 5 bases. This chain's CDR3 is CSAGQGRETQYF. CDR3 sequence (DNA): TGCAGCGCCGGACAGGGGAGGGAGACCCAGTACTTC.

Many counts were recorded for this clonotype. CDR3 protein: CASSIRQGPTDTQYF. The CDR3 DNA is TGTGCCAGTAGTATCCGACAGGGGCCCACAGATACGCAGTATTTT. The J gene is TRBJ2-3, the V gene TRBV19; 8 bases agree with TRBD1. CDR3 length equals 15 residues. The ends lost 3 bases at V and 2 bases at J; junction bases unmatched: 4. CDR1 is LNHDA and CDR2 is SQIVND in the germline V gene (reference sequence).

This clonotype was observed many times. The chain recombines TRBV7-6 with TRBJ2-3; TRBD2 matches at 10 bases. Germline assignment: CDR1 SGHVS and CDR2 FNYEAQ. Trimming took 5 bases from V and 0 from J; bases not matched to a gene: 8. The CDR3 runs to 17 residues. Here the CDR3 DNA reads TGTGCCAGCAGCGGCCTAGCGGGAGCCCCTAGCACAGATACGCAGTATTTT. Residues: CASSGLAGAPSTDTQYF.

This clonotype came up many times. CDR3 DNA: TGTGCCACCAGCAGCTACCTATTACTAGCCAAAAACATTCAGTACTTC. Its protein product is CATSSYLLLAKNIQYF. The V gene is TRBV15, the J gene TRBJ2-4; D is unresolved. The CDR3 contains 16 residues. The ends were cut back, 3 bases at V and 0 bases at J, with 12 bases in the middle. The germline CDR1 and CDR2 sequences are LNHNV and YYDKDF (reference sequence).

This clonotype was detected only a few times. The gene calls are TRBV28 and TRBJ2-7; D is tentatively TRBD1 or TRBD2 (5 bases each). CDR1 is MDHEN, CDR2 SYDVKM, per germline. This CDR3 spans 14 amino acids. The V end lost 7 bases, the J end lost 1 base, and 14 bases lay between the germline ends. CDR3 nucleotides: TGTGCCAGCACCCCCGGGACGGGTTCCTACGAGCAGTACTTC. Translation: CASTPGTGSYEQYF.

This chain joins TRBV6-1 and TRBJ1-1; no definite D call. Deletions cut 3 bases from V and 8 bases from J, with 10 bases between. Germline V gives CDR1 MNHNS, CDR2 SASEGT. The CDR3 sequence is 12 residues long. DNA of the CDR3: TGTGCCAGCAGTGAGTCTACCGAGGAAGCTTTCTTT. It translates to CASSESTEEAFF.

V gene TRBV28 combines with J gene TRBJ2-5, with D possibly TRBD1 on 5 matching bases. The CDR3 totals 15 residues. Germline CDR1 reads MDHEN; CDR2 reads SYDVKM. Trimming stripped 2 bases from V and 0 bases from J, with 10 bases between. CDR3 DNA sequence: TGTGCCAGCAGTTTACGACAGCCGTACCAAGAGACCCAGTACTTC. As protein: CASSLRQPYQETQYF.

The chain has TRBV6-2 or TRBV6-3 and TRBJ2-7; no reliable D call. Per germline, CDR1 MNHEY and CDR2 SVGEGT. This CDR3 region has 14 residues. V gave up 2 bases and J gave up 2 bases, with 10 bases separating them. Here the CDR3 reads CASSYRANAYEQYF. The CDR3 nucleotides read TGTGCCAGCAGTTACAGGGCAAACGCCTACGAGCAGTACTTC.

This clonotype has just a few counts. The V call is TRBV28, the J call TRBJ2-7, with TRBD2 matching 10 bases. CDR3 size: 15 residues. The V segment lost 7 bases and the J segment 6 bases; nucleotides outside the gene matches: 12. Germline assignment: CDR1 MDHEN and CDR2 SYDVKM. The CDR3 protein is CASTGLAGDPREQYF. The CDR3 region has the DNA TGTGCCAGCACTGGGCTAGCGGGAGACCCTCGCGAGCAGTACTTC.

The J gene is TRBJ1-1, the V gene TRBV12-3 or TRBV12-4, with a possible D match to TRBD1 (6 bases). CDR3 size: 15 residues. Trimming took off 6 bases at V and 2 bases at J, with 16 bases between the two ends. The CDR3 loop is CASRLWGQGNTEAFF. Written as DNA, the CDR3 is TGTGCCAGCAGGCTCTGGGGGCAGGGTAACACTGAAGCTTTCTTT.

This clonotype was seen ten or more times. The V and J genes are TRBV7-8 and TRBJ2-5; 9 nucleotides line up with TRBD2. Germline V gene data show CDR1 as SGHVS and CDR2 as FQNEAQ. The CDR3 sequence is 14 residues long. V was pared by 4 bases and J by 7 bases, with 7 bases of the junction left unmatched. In DNA form, the CDR3 reads TGTGCCAGCAGCTACGTAGCGGGAGAGGCGACCCAGTACTTC. This codes for CASSYVAGEATQYF.

V usage is TRBV5-5 and J usage is TRBJ1-1; 7 nucleotides align to TRBD1. The CDR3 runs 14 residues. With V trimmed by 2 bases and J by 7 bases, 8 bases remained unmatched. From germline, CDR1 is SGHKS and CDR2 YYEKEE (reference sequence). CDR3 in amino acids: CASSLGGAVVEAFF. The CDR3 DNA is TGTGCCAGCAGCTTAGGGGGCGCGGTGGTTGAAGCTTTCTTT.